This is a list of T cell receptor beta chains from one sample in a study of T cell responses to AZD1222 COVID-19 vaccine. The data were produced by immunoSEQ multiplex PCR, yet TCRdb's version contains in-frame clones alone and is incomplete. The sample records more than 95,000 clones, approximately 85% being singletons. The specimen comprised peripheral blood, sampled 28 days after the second AZD1222 dose. Every receptor here comes from an adult who received the AZD1222 COVID-19 vaccine. Both conserved end residues are trimmed from each CDR3. The order of the fields is CDR3 protein, V gene, CDR3 length, J gene.

CDR3 protein: ASSLVAGGPETQY
V gene: TRBV27
CDR3 length: 13
J gene: TRBJ2-5

CDR3 protein: ASSLYGVSGGAETQY
V gene: TRBV28
CDR3 length: 15
J gene: TRBJ2-5

CDR3 protein: ASSPAGTNNSPLH
V gene: TRBV18
CDR3 length: 13
J gene: TRBJ1-6

CDR3 protein: ASSEASTGTDTQY
V gene: TRBV2
CDR3 length: 13
J gene: TRBJ2-3

CDR3 protein: ASSLGAPSYNEQF
V gene: TRBV7-2
CDR3 length: 13
J gene: TRBJ2-1

CDR3 protein: ASSLLSRTYEKLF
V gene: TRBV27
CDR3 length: 13
J gene: TRBJ1-4

CDR3 protein: ASSSGGLGQY
V gene: TRBV5-5
CDR3 length: 10
J gene: TRBJ2-7

CDR3 protein: SASPMRLEETQY
V gene: TRBV29-1
CDR3 length: 12
J gene: TRBJ2-5

CDR3 protein: ASSLVGQGKDEKLF
V gene: TRBV5-6
CDR3 length: 14
J gene: TRBJ1-4

CDR3 protein: ASSLVGAVQETQY
V gene: TRBV5-1
CDR3 length: 13
J gene: TRBJ2-5

CDR3 protein: ASSRGQGPNYGYT
V gene: TRBV7-8
CDR3 length: 13
J gene: TRBJ1-2

CDR3 protein: ATSDATGSPYNEQF
V gene: TRBV24-1
CDR3 length: 14
J gene: TRBJ2-1

CDR3 protein: ASSQSGGNQPQH
V gene: TRBV7-2
CDR3 length: 12
J gene: TRBJ1-5

CDR3 protein: ASSQVPGHLSGNTIY
V gene: TRBV3-1/TRBV3-2
CDR3 length: 15
J gene: TRBJ1-3

CDR3 protein: ASSLAATHGYT
V gene: TRBV12-3/TRBV12-4
CDR3 length: 11
J gene: TRBJ1-2

CDR3 protein: ASSQSAASGNTIY
V gene: TRBV4-1
CDR3 length: 13
J gene: TRBJ1-3

CDR3 protein: ASSHRQGVSTEAF
V gene: TRBV7-9
CDR3 length: 13
J gene: TRBJ1-1

CDR3 protein: ASSPSWGGLYNEQF
V gene: TRBV7-2
CDR3 length: 14
J gene: TRBJ2-1

CDR3 protein: ASSPATEYGYT
V gene: TRBV28
CDR3 length: 11
J gene: TRBJ1-2

CDR3 protein: ASSLDQPYGYT
V gene: TRBV11-2
CDR3 length: 11
J gene: TRBJ1-2

CDR3 protein: ASSPPGQGSRGQY
V gene: TRBV7-8
CDR3 length: 13
J gene: TRBJ2-7

CDR3 protein: ASSITGGTEAF
V gene: TRBV7-2
CDR3 length: 11
J gene: TRBJ1-1

CDR3 protein: ASSGTTRFEETQY
V gene: TRBV5-1
CDR3 length: 13
J gene: TRBJ2-5

CDR3 protein: ASSPMTGRTKNIQY
V gene: TRBV5-1
CDR3 length: 14
J gene: TRBJ2-4

CDR3 protein: ASSPLRSRGQGELF
V gene: TRBV11-2
CDR3 length: 14
J gene: TRBJ2-2

CDR3 protein: ASSPLGQNYGYT
V gene: TRBV9
CDR3 length: 12
J gene: TRBJ1-2

CDR3 protein: ASSLPGRTILNTGELF
V gene: TRBV19
CDR3 length: 16
J gene: TRBJ2-2

CDR3 protein: ASSHTEGSLSSYEQY
V gene: TRBV9
CDR3 length: 15
J gene: TRBJ2-7

CDR3 protein: ASSPRRPPGEQY
V gene: TRBV7-3
CDR3 length: 12
J gene: TRBJ2-7

CDR3 protein: ASSSGWDRGRVVGYT
V gene: TRBV7-6
CDR3 length: 15
J gene: TRBJ1-2

CDR3 protein: ASSPTGAGGYGYT
V gene: TRBV3-1/TRBV3-2
CDR3 length: 13
J gene: TRBJ1-2

CDR3 protein: ASSSFRKQQGQPYNEQF
V gene: TRBV7-9
CDR3 length: 17
J gene: TRBJ2-1

CDR3 protein: ASSQDGNTGELF
V gene: TRBV11-3
CDR3 length: 12
J gene: TRBJ2-2

CDR3 protein: ASSESEDGSAY
V gene: TRBV2
CDR3 length: 11
J gene: TRBJ2-7

CDR3 protein: ASTRDGETQY
V gene: TRBV5-1
CDR3 length: 10
J gene: TRBJ2-5